This is a list of T cell receptor beta chains from one sample in a study of blood T cell repertoires in COVID-19. Here immunoSEQ multiplex PCR was the method, and the copy in TCRdb shows in-frame clones only, minus some. The table includes approximately 300,000 clones, approximately 89% detected once. Sample: PBMCs or T cells enriched from blood (not recorded which). The receptors originated from a woman aged 25 to 45 who had recovered from COVID-19. CDR3s include the opening cysteine and the closing phenylalanine or tryptophan. D genes are given only for firm matches. Expanded clones get a size class; other rows say once, few or many, or leave the size out.

J gene	V gene	clone size	D gene	CDR3 DNA	CDR3 protein
TRBJ2-1	TRBV7-2	.	.	TGTGCCAGCAGCTTAGTTCCCCTAGCGAATGAGCAGTTCTTC	CASSLVPLANEQFF
TRBJ1-3	TRBV4-1	once	.	TGCGCCAGCAGCTGGACCGGGAACTCTGGAAACACCATATATTTT	CASSWTGNSGNTIYF
TRBJ1-2	TRBV2	.	TRBD1	TGTGCCAGCAGTGCGACAGGGTTCTATGGCTACACCTTC	CASSATGFYGYTF
TRBJ2-4	TRBV28	.	TRBD1	TGTGCCAGCAGTTCCCCCAGGGACAGGGTTGTGTCTAAAAACATTCAGTACTTC	CASSSPRDRVVSKNIQYF
TRBJ2-7	TRBV5-8	.	.	TGTGCCAGCAGCTTTGTTTATAATCCGTCCGAGCAGTACTTC	CASSFVYNPSEQYF
TRBJ2-7	TRBV6-5	.	TRBD1	TGTGCCAGCAGTTCAGACAGGGGGGTCTACGAGCAGTACTTC	CASSSDRGVYEQYF
TRBJ2-1	TRBV7-6	.	.	TGTGCCAGCAGCTTAGTCTTCAATGAGCAGTTCTTC	CASSLVFNEQFF
TRBJ2-5	TRBV18	.	.	TGTGCCAGCTCACCAAGCGAAAGCGGAGACCAAGAGACCCAGTACTTC	CASSPSESGDQETQYF
TRBJ1-6	TRBV5-6	.	.	TGTGCCAGCACCCCCAGGGGCCTTACCTCCCTCCACTTT	CASTPRGLTSLHF
TRBJ1-6	TRBV27	.	TRBD1	TGTGCCAGCACCTTTAGGGGGCTAAATTCACCCCTCCACTTT	CASTFRGLNSPLHF
TRBJ2-7	TRBV10-1	.	TRBD2	TGCGCCAGCAGTGAGCTAGCGGGAGTACAGTACGAGCAGTACTTC	CASSELAGVQYEQYF
TRBJ2-1	TRBV28	.	TRBD2	TGTGCCAGCAGTTCTGGACTAGCGGGAGATGTGGGGGTTCAGTTCTTC	CASSSGLAGDVGVQFF
TRBJ1-1	TRBV29-1	.	.	TGCAGCGTTGTCCCCAGGGTGGCGACTGAAGCTTTCTTT	CSVVPRVATEAFF
TRBJ2-7	TRBV19	.	TRBD1	TGTGCCAGTAGTGGGACAGGGGTCCCCTACGAGCAGTACTTC	CASSGTGVPYEQYF
TRBJ1-4	TRBV19	.	.	TGTGCCAGTAGTATTCAGACACATGCAACTAATGAAAAACTGTTTTTT	CASSIQTHATNEKLFF
TRBJ2-2	TRBV18	.	.	TGTGCCAGCTCACCCCAAACCACTAGCACCGGGGAGCTGTTTTTT	CASSPQTTSTGELFF
TRBJ1-2	TRBV12-3/TRBV12-4	.	.	TGTGCCAGCAGCCGAGGGTACACTGGCTACACCTTC	CASSRGYTGYTF
TRBJ2-7	TRBV19	.	.	TGTGCCAGTAGTATACGGACAGCTAGCTCCTACGAGCAGTACTTC	CASSIRTASSYEQYF
TRBJ2-3	TRBV6-5	.	TRBD2	TGTGCCAGCAGGGTAGCGGGAGGTCGTACGCAGTATTTT	CASRVAGGRTQYF
TRBJ2-3	TRBV29-1	.	TRBD2	TGCAGCGTGATGTTTGCGGGAGGGCCGGGAACAGATACGCAGTATTTT	CSVMFAGGPGTDTQYF
TRBJ2-5	TRBV5-1	.	TRBD1	TGCGCCAGCAGCCCCGGGACAGGGCAGGCGTTTGGGCTCACTCAGTACTTC	CASSPGTGQAFGLTQYF
TRBJ2-7	TRBV7-9	.	TRBD1	TGTGCCAGCAGCCACGGGACAGCCTACGAGCAGTACTTC	CASSHGTAYEQYF
TRBJ1-2	TRBV9	.	.	TGTGCCAGCAGCTCGCGGGGGGGCGACTATGGCTACACCTTC	CASSSRGGDYGYTF
TRBJ2-1	TRBV28	.	TRBD2	TGTGCCAGCAGTTTCCCACTAGCGGGAGTTCTGAGTGAGCAGTTCTTC	CASSFPLAGVLSEQFF
TRBJ1-2	TRBV12-3/TRBV12-4	.	.	TGTGCCAGCAGTTTGGCAGGGTTCTATGGCTACACCTTC	CASSLAGFYGYTF
TRBJ2-5	TRBV19	.	.	TGTGCCAGTAGTGGGCGGACAGTACAAGAGACCCAGTACTTC	CASSGRTVQETQYF
TRBJ2-1	TRBV3-1/TRBV3-2	.	.	TGTGCCAGCAGCCAAAATCTAAATACCAATGAGCAGTTCTTC	CASSQNLNTNEQFF
TRBJ2-7	TRBV5-6	.	TRBD2	TGTGCCAGCAGCTTGGTTTCTAGCGGGGCCTCCTACGAGCAGTACTTC	CASSLVSSGASYEQYF
TRBJ2-5	TRBV11-2	.	TRBD2	TGTGCCAGTAGCGGGAGAGAGACCCAGTACTTC	CASSGRETQYF
TRBJ2-7	TRBV7-6	.	TRBD2	TGTGCCAGCAGCTTAGCGCATGGGAGGGAACCGGGTCAGCAGTACTTC	CASSLAHGREPGQQYF
TRBJ2-7	TRBV10-3	.	.	TGTGCCATCAGCCCTGGTGGCGGGTTTGCCTACGAGCAGTACTTC	CAISPGGGFAYEQYF
TRBJ1-1	TRBV28	.	TRBD1	TGTGCCAGCAGTACTTGGACAGGCCTCGGGGGTACTGAAGCTTTCTTT	CASSTWTGLGGTEAFF
TRBJ1-2	TRBV11-2	.	.	TGTGCCAGCAGCCTGCAGGGGATGAGTGGCTACACCTTC	CASSLQGMSGYTF
TRBJ2-1	TRBV5-1	.	TRBD2	TGCGCCAGCAGCTTGGCCCTTCGCGGGAGGGCCTACAATGAGCAGTTCTTC	CASSLALRGRAYNEQFF
TRBJ2-1	TRBV7-9	.	.	TGTGCCAGTAAACTAGCCCATGAGCAGTTCTTC	CASKLAHEQFF
TRBJ1-2	TRBV28	.	TRBD1	TGTGCCAGCAGAACCGGGACAGACTATGGCTACACCTTC	CASRTGTDYGYTF
TRBJ1-1	TRBV3-1/TRBV3-2	.	.	TGTGCCAGCAGCCAAGCGCAGACAAACACTGAAGCTTTCTTT	CASSQAQTNTEAFF
TRBJ1-5	TRBV15	many	TRBD1	TGTGCCACCAGCAGAGAGCGCGGGACAGGGGGCCAGCCCCAGCATTTT	CATSRERGTGGQPQHF
TRBJ1-5	TRBV18	few	.	TGTGCCAGCTCACCACTCAGGGGTCAGCCCCAGCATTTT	CASSPLRGQPQHF
TRBJ2-3	TRBV7-2	.	.	TGTGCCAGCAGCCCCGGTTTTGTCACAGATACGCAGTATTTT	CASSPGFVTDTQYF
TRBJ2-2	TRBV10-3	.	TRBD1	TGTGCCATCAGTTTGGGACAGGGGGCTCGATACACCACCGGGGAGCTGTTTTTT	CAISLGQGARYTTGELFF
TRBJ2-5	TRBV9	.	.	TGTGCCAGCAGCGGACTGACGCCCGAGGGGACCCAGTACTTC	CASSGLTPEGTQYF
TRBJ1-3	TRBV28	.	.	TGTGCCAGCTCCGGGTTGGGAAACACCATATATTTT	CASSGLGNTIYF
TRBJ2-7	TRBV5-1	.	.	TGCGCCAGCAGCCTGGGACACCACGAGGGCTACGAGCAGTACTTC	CASSLGHHEGYEQYF
TRBJ2-1	TRBV7-8	.	TRBD2	TGTGCCAGCAGCTTCTATAGCGGGAAGGATGAGCAGTTCTTC	CASSFYSGKDEQFF
TRBJ2-4	TRBV2	.	.	TGTGCCAGCAGTGAGCAGGGTATAGATGGAAACATTCAGTACTTC	CASSEQGIDGNIQYF
TRBJ2-7	TRBV6-5	.	TRBD2	TGTGCCAGCAGTTACTCGTCCCTAGCGGGATCCTACGAGCAGTACTTC	CASSYSSLAGSYEQYF
TRBJ2-5	TRBV4-1	.	.	TGCGCCAGCAGCCAAGACCCAGGAGGGCAAGAGACCCAGTACTTC	CASSQDPGGQETQYF
TRBJ1-3	TRBV18	.	.	TGTGCCAGCTCACCAGAGATGCCCACCACGCCTGGAAACACCATATATTTT	CASSPEMPTTPGNTIYF
TRBJ2-1	TRBV6-1	.	TRBD2	TGTGCCAGCAGTGAGACTAGCGGGAGGACCCTATCCTACAATGAGCAGTTCTTC	CASSETSGRTLSYNEQFF
TRBJ2-7	TRBV10-1	.	TRBD1	TGCGCCAGCAGCTTCCCGGGACAGGGCTCCTACGAGCAGTACTTC	CASSFPGQGSYEQYF
TRBJ1-3	TRBV27	.	.	TGTGCCAGCAGTTTGAACAGGGGAAACACCATATATTTT	CASSLNRGNTIYF
TRBJ1-3	TRBV4-2	.	TRBD1	TGTGCCAGCAGCCACCGGGACAGGGGGCGCGACCCTGGAAACACCATATATTTT	CASSHRDRGRDPGNTIYF
TRBJ2-7	TRBV3-1/TRBV3-2	.	TRBD2	TGTGCCAGCAGCCCCGGGACTAGCGGGAGCTACGAGCAGTACTTC	CASSPGTSGSYEQYF
TRBJ2-5	TRBV7-9	.	TRBD2	TGTGCCAGCAGCCCTGGGACTAGCGGGAGGGAGGTGGAGACCCAGTACTTC	CASSPGTSGREVETQYF
TRBJ1-1	TRBV7-2	.	.	TGTGCCAGCAGCCCCGAGGGGAGGGGGAACACTGAAGCTTTCTTT	CASSPEGRGNTEAFF
TRBJ1-6	TRBV6-4	.	TRBD1	TGTGCCAGCAGTGTAGCATCCGAAGCAGGGGGCAATTCACCCCTCCACTTT	CASSVASEAGGNSPLHF
TRBJ1-1	TRBV28	.	.	TGTGCCAGCAGTTTTAGGAGGGCTTCGTGGGTGAACACTGAAGCTTTCTTT	CASSFRRASWVNTEAFF
TRBJ2-7	TRBV7-2	.	TRBD1	TGTGCCAGCAGCTTAACCGGGACAGGGGCGGCCTACGAGCAGTACTTC	CASSLTGTGAAYEQYF